These 3 T cell receptor beta chains came from one sample sequenced in a study of T cell repertoires in cytomegalovirus infection. TCRdb passed the reads through MiXCR, listing each CDR3 protein once. This sample has hundreds of thousands of distinct CDR3 sequences, with roughly a sixth found just once. The source material was PBMCs. The receptors come from a human donor in good health (CMV status not recorded). Some clones in this sample may be carry-over from other donors' samples.

This clonotype was seen ten or more times. The chain recombines TRBV12-3 or TRBV12-4 with TRBJ1-6, with D possibly TRBD1 on 5 matching bases. Trimming left V 6 bases short and J 10 bases short, with 13 bases between. The CDR3 is made up of 13 amino acids. The CDR3: CASSSTRGSPLHF. The CDR3 DNA is TGTGCCAGCAGCTCTACACGGGGCTCACCCCTCCACTTT.

This clonotype occurred many times. J is TRBJ2-2 and V is TRBV7-6; D gene unclear. V lost 5 bases to trimming and J lost 1 base, with 11 bases between them. CDR1 and CDR2 (germline): SGHVS, FNYEAQ. The CDR3 has 15 amino acids. The CDR3 bases are TGTGCCAGCAGCATCCGTGGCGGGAACACCGGGGAGCTGTTTTTT. Translation: CASSIRGGNTGELFF.

The rearrangement uses TRBV3-1 and TRBJ1-3; D is ambiguous. Deletions cut 2 bases from V and 0 bases from J, with 17 bases between. CDR3 size: 18 residues. CDR1 and CDR2 (germline): LGHDT, YNNKEL (reference sequence). The chain's CDR3 is CASSQPSLGFSSGNTIYF. As DNA, the CDR3 is TGTGCCAGCAGCCAACCGAGTCTGGGATTTAGCTCTGGAAACACCATATATTTT.